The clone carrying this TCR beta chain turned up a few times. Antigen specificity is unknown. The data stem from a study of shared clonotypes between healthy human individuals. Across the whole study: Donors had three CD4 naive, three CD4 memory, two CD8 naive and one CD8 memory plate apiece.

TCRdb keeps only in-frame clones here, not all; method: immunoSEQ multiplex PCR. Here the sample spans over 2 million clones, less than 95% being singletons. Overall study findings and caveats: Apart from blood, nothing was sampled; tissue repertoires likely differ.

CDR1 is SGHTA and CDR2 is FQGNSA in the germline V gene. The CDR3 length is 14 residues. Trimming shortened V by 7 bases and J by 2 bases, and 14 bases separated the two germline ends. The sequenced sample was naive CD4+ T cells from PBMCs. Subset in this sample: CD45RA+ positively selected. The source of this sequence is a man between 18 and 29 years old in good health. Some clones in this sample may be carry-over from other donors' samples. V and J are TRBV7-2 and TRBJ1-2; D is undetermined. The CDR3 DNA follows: TGTGCCAGCACCCTCACCCCGGGGAACTATGGCTACACCTTC. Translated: CASTLTPGNYGYTF.